This TCR beta chain was sequenced in a study of T-cell memory formation after mild COVID-19. Per germline, CDR1 MNHEY and CDR2 SVGEGT. The CDR3 sequence is 12 residues long. V was pared by 4 bases and J by 8 bases, with 9 bases between. This clonotype was found many times. TCRdb recomputed calls from the 5' RACE reads with MiXCR, one row per CDR3 protein. The sample yields about 140,000 distinct CDR3 sequences, around 15% seen once. The chain carries TRBV6-2 or TRBV6-3 and TRBJ2-4; D gene ambiguous. The sequenced sample consisted of PBMCs or a T cell subset sorted from them (not recorded which). This receptor was identified in an adult woman who had mild COVID-19 (a few samples of this study predate the infection). Cell type and time point are not known. CDR3 sequence reads: CASSFGWDIQYF. The CDR3 DNA follows: TGTGCCAGCAGTTTCGGATGGGACATTCAGTACTTC.